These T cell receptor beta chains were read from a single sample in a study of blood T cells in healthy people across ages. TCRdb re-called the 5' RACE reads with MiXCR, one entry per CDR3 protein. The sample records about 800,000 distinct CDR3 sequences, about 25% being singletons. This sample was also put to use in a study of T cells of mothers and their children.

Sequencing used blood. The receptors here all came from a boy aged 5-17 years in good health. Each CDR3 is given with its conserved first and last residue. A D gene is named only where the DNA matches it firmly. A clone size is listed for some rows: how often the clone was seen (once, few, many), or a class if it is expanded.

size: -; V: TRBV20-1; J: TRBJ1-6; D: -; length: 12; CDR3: CSAPISNSPLHF; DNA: TGCAGTGCACCAATCAGTAATTCACCCCTCCACTTT
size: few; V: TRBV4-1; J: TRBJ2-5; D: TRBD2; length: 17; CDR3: CASSQEASGGGGETQYF; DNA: TGCGCCAGCAGCCAAGAGGCCTCCGGGGGGGGTGGAGAGACCCAGTACTTC
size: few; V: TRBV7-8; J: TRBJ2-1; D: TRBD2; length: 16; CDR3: CASSLEGLATYNEQFF; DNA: TGTGCCAGCAGCTTAGAGGGACTAGCGACTTACAATGAGCAGTTCTTC
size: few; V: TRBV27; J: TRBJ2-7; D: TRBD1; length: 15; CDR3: CASSLIRDSGYEQYF; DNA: TGTGCCAGCAGTTTGATTCGGGACAGCGGCTACGAGCAGTACTTC
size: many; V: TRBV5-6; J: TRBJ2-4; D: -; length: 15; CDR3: CASSLGQLAKNIQYF; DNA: TGTGCCAGCAGCCTCGGACAGCTAGCCAAAAACATTCAGTACTTC
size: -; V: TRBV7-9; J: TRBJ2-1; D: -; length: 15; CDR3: CASSLGAGRDNEQFF; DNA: TGTGCCAGCAGCTTGGGAGCCGGGCGGGACAATGAGCAGTTCTTC
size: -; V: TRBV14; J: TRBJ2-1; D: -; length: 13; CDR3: CASSWSGYNEQFF; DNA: TGTGCCAGCAGCTGGTCGGGGTACAATGAGCAGTTCTTC
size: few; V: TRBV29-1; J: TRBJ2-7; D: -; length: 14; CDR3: CSVEVPPVTDEQYF; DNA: TGCAGCGTTGAGGTGCCTCCAGTAACGGACGAGCAGTACTTC
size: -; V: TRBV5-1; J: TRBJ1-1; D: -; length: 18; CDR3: CASSLGPGGRYWNTEAFF; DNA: TGCGCCAGCAGCTTGGGTCCGGGAGGGAGATATTGGAACACTGAAGCTTTCTTT
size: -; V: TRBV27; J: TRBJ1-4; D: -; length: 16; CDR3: CASRIKWGPTNEKLFF; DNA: TGTGCCAGCAGGATTAAGTGGGGGCCAACTAATGAAAAACTGTTTTTT
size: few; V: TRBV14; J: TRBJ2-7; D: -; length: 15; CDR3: CASSQFGLRDYEQYF; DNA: TGTGCCAGCAGCCAATTTGGACTTCGGGACTACGAGCAGTACTTC
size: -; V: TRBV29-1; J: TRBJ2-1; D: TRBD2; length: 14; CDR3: CSVVGLGKYNEQFF; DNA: TGCAGCGTTGTCGGACTAGGCAAATACAATGAGCAGTTCTTC
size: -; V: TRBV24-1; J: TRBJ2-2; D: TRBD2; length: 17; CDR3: CATSDLIAGGGTGELFF; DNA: TGTGCCACCAGTGATCTCATAGCGGGAGGCGGAACCGGGGAGCTGTTTTTT
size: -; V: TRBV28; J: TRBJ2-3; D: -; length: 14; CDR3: CASSEAQSPDTQYF; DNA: TGTGCCAGCAGTGAGGCCCAGTCCCCAGATACGCAGTATTTT
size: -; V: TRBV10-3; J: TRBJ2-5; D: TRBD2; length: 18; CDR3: CAISEWASGGFEGETQYF; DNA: TGTGCCATCAGTGAATGGGCTAGCGGGGGCTTTGAGGGAGAGACCCAGTACTTC
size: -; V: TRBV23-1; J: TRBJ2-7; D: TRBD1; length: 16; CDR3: CASSRYQTGQSYEQYF; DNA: TGCGCCAGCAGTCGGTATCAGACAGGGCAATCCTACGAGCAGTACTTC
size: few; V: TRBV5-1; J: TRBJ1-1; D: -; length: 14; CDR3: CASSTTGPNTEAFF; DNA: TGCGCCAGCAGCACGACAGGCCCTAACACTGAAGCTTTCTTT
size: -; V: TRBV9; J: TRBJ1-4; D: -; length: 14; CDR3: CASSVAGPNEKLFF; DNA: TGTGCCAGCAGCGTAGCGGGACCGAATGAAAAACTGTTTTTT
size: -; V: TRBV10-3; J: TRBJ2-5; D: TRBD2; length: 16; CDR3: CAISESELAGQETQYF; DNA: TGTGCCATCAGTGAGTCTGAGCTAGCGGGCCAAGAGACCCAGTACTTC
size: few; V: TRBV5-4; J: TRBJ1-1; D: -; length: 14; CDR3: CASSLTPMNTEAFF; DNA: TGTGCCAGCAGCCTCACGCCAATGAACACTGAAGCTTTCTTT
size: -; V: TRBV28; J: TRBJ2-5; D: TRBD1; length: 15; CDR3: CASSTRTGPQETQYF; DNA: TGTGCCAGCAGTACCAGGACAGGACCTCAAGAGACCCAGTACTTC
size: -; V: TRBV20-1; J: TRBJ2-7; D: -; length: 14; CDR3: CSARGGSQFSEQYF; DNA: TGCAGTGCTAGAGGGGGAAGCCAGTTCTCAGAGCAGTACTTC
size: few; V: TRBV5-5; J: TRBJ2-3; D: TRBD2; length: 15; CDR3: CASSIGLAGTDTQYF; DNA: TGTGCCAGCAGCATAGGACTAGCGGGGACAGATACGCAGTATTTT
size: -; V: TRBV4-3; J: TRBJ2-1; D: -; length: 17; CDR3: CASSQARGSTSYNEQFF; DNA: TGCGCCAGCAGCCAAGCGCGGGGATCCACGTCGTACAATGAGCAGTTCTTC
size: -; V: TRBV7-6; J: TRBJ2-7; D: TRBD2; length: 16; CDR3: CASSLKTSGGSYEQYF; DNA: TGTGCCAGCAGCCTAAAGACTAGCGGGGGCTCCTACGAGCAGTACTTC
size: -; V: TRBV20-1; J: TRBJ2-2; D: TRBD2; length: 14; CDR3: CSARNSGGNGELFF; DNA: TGCAGTGCTAGAAATAGCGGGGGGAACGGGGAGCTGTTTTTT
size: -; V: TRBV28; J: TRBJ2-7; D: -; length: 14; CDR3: CASSLLRRYYEQYF; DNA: TGTGCCAGCAGTTTATTACGACGGTATTACGAGCAGTACTTC
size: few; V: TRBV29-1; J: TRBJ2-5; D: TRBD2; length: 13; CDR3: CSVDTGAGETQYF; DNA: TGCAGCGTTGATACGGGAGCGGGGGAGACCCAGTACTTC
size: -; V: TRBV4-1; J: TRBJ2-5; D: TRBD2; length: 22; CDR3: CASSQAFRPGQRLAGRQETQYF; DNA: TGCGCCAGCAGCCAAGCATTTCGGCCAGGGCAACGACTAGCGGGGAGACAAGAGACCCAGTACTTC